This T cell receptor beta chain was identified during a study of PD-1 blockade in classical Hodgkin lymphoma. The V end lost 0 bases, the J end lost 3 bases, and 7 bases lay between the germline ends. The germline V gene encodes CDR1 SGHNT and CDR2 YYREEE (reference sequence). This CDR3 region has 13 residues. This clone has just a few counts. TCRdb keeps only in-frame clones here, not all; method: immunoSEQ multiplex PCR. The sample records about 29,000 clones, approximately 81% being singletons. No patient escaped relapse after autologous stem cell transplantation, and brentuximab vedotin exposure varied.

Sequencing was performed on peripheral blood mononuclear cells (PBMCs), taken before the second cycle of nivolumab. The source of this sequence is a human donor with classical Hodgkin lymphoma. The J gene is TRBJ2-7, the V gene TRBV5-4, with D unresolved. The DNA for the CDR3 is TGTGCCAGCAGCTTGGGGGGAAACTACGAGCAGTACTTC. This gives the protein CASSLGGNYEQYF.